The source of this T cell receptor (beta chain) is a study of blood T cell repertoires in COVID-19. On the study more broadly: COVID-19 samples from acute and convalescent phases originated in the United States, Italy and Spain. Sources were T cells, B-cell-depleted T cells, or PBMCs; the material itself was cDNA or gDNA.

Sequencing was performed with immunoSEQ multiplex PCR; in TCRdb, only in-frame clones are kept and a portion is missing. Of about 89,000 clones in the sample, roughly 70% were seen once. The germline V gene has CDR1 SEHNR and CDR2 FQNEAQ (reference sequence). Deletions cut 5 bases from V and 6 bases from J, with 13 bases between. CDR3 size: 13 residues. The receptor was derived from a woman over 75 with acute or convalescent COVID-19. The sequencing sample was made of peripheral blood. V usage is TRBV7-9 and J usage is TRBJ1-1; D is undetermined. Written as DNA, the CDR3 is TGTGCCAGCAGCATTCGTGATTCAGCTGAAGCTTTCTTT. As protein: CASSIRDSAEAFF.